These T cell receptor beta chains were read from a single sample in a study of cytomegalovirus exposure and HLA in healthy donors. Only in-frame clones appear in the TCRdb table, and some are missing; sequencing was by immunoSEQ multiplex PCR. Of 120,000 or so clones listed, roughly two thirds are singletons. Sequencing input: PBMCs. These receptors were taken from a man aged 30 to 39 in good health and CMV-seropositive. The CDR3 runs from the conserved cysteine through the conserved F or W. A D gene is named only where the DNA matches it firmly. Not every row has a clone size; where given, it reads once, few, many or a size class.

>few|TRBJ2-3|TRBV28|TRBD2
CASSLSAWEGTDTQYF
TGTGCCAGCAGTTTATCTGCGTGGGAGGGTACAGATACGCAGTATTTT
>few|TRBJ1-1|TRBV18|TRBD1
CASSPTGESEAFF
TGTGCCAGCTCACCGACAGGGGAGTCTGAGGCTTTCTTT
>.|TRBJ1-4|TRBV27|.
CASSPRGRNLFEKLFF
TGTGCCAGCAGCCCTCGGGGAAGGAATCTGTTTGAAAAACTGTTTTTT
>.|TRBJ1-5|TRBV19|TRBD1
CASSTDRGFYQPQHF
TGTGCCAGTAGTACGGACAGGGGATTTTATCAGCCCCAGCATTTT
>few|TRBJ1-5|TRBV10-3|.
CAISDRVSLGGNQPQHF
TGTGCCATCAGTGATCGGGTGAGTCTGGGAGGCAATCAGCCCCAGCATTTT
>.|TRBJ2-3|TRBV10-3|TRBD2
CAISEGLAGVTDTQYF
TGTGCCATCAGTGAGGGACTAGCGGGAGTCACAGATACGCAGTATTTT
>.|TRBJ2-7|TRBV5-1|TRBD1
CASSPRDSSYEQYF
TGCGCCAGCAGCCCCCGGGACAGCTCCTACGAGCAGTACTTC
>.|TRBJ2-3|TRBV29-1|.
CSASQGARSTDTQYF
TGCAGCGCCTCCCAAGGAGCGAGAAGCACAGATACGCAGTATTTT
>.|TRBJ2-4|TRBV6-6|.
CASSPGDRVQYF
TGTGCCAGCAGTCCAGGGGATAGGGTTCAGTACTTC
>.|TRBJ2-2|TRBV14|TRBD2
CASSQGRAGGDTGELFF
TGTGCCAGCAGCCAAGGCAGAGCGGGAGGGGACACCGGGGAGCTGTTTTTT
>.|TRBJ2-7|TRBV5-6|.
CASSTSITYEQYF
TGTGCCAGCAGCACCAGTATTACCTACGAGCAGTACTTC
>.|TRBJ2-4|TRBV19|TRBD1
CASSLHPERVTGAKNIQYF
TGTGCCAGTAGTCTACACCCAGAGCGGGTGACAGGGGCTAAAAACATTCAGTACTTC
>.|TRBJ2-7|TRBV10-3|TRBD1
CAIGETGNYEQYF
TGTGCCATCGGGGAGACAGGGAACTACGAGCAGTACTTC
>.|TRBJ2-1|TRBV2|TRBD1
CASSTQGASYNEQFF
TGTGCCAGCAGTACACAGGGGGCGAGCTACAATGAGCAGTTCTTC
>few|TRBJ1-6|TRBV4-2|TRBD1
CASSLATQGDHNSPLHF
TGTGCCAGCAGCCTAGCGACACAGGGGGACCACAATTCACCCCTCCACTTT
>.|TRBJ2-1|TRBV18|.
CASSPSDYNEQFF
TGTGCCAGCTCACCGAGTGACTACAATGAGCAGTTCTTC
>once|TRBJ2-7|TRBV2|.
CASIRGLAGYEQYF
TGTGCCAGCATAAGAGGTCTAGCAGGCTACGAGCAGTACTTC
>.|TRBJ1-6|TRBV7-2|TRBD1
CASSLTQGDSPLHF
TGTGCCAGCAGCTTAACGCAGGGGGATTCACCCCTCCACTTT
>.|TRBJ2-2|TRBV19|.
CASRTPRQQGRLTGELFF
TGTGCCAGTAGAACTCCGCGCCAGCAGGGCAGATTGACCGGGGAGCTGTTTTTT
>.|TRBJ2-3|TRBV4-2|TRBD2
CASSPSGLGGTDTQYF
TGTGCCAGCAGCCCATCGGGACTAGGGGGCACAGATACGCAGTATTTT
>few|TRBJ2-1|TRBV21-1|.
CASSMGSNDEQFF
TGTGCCAGCAGCATGGGTAGCAACGATGAGCAGTTCTTC
>.|TRBJ2-3|TRBV7-6|TRBD2
CASRGGAQGPDTQYF
TGTGCCAGCAGGGGAGGGGCCCAGGGACCAGATACGCAGTATTTT
>many|TRBJ2-5|TRBV2|.
CASPLGGTQYF
TGTGCCAGTCCCCTGGGAGGGACCCAGTACTTC
>.|TRBJ2-5|TRBV7-9|TRBD1
CASSYGQGAFQTQYF
TGTGCCAGCAGCTACGGACAGGGGGCTTTCCAGACCCAGTACTTC
>.|TRBJ2-1|TRBV12-5|.
CASGLFGSYNEQFF
TGTGCTAGTGGTTTGTTCGGGAGCTACAATGAGCAGTTCTTC
>.|TRBJ1-1|TRBV7-9|TRBD1
CASSFRGTGGTEAFF
TGTGCCAGCAGCTTTCGGGGGACAGGGGGGACTGAAGCTTTCTTT
>.|TRBJ2-1|TRBV5-4|TRBD1
CASSPGTGKQFF
TGTGCCAGCAGCCCTGGGACAGGGAAGCAGTTCTTC
>.|TRBJ1-2|TRBV11-2|.
CASSTRGGNDYGYTF
TGTGCCAGCAGCACACGGGGGGGAAACGACTATGGCTACACCTTC
>few|TRBJ2-7|TRBV18|.
CASSPFRDTSYEQYF
TGTGCCAGCTCACCATTCCGGGACACCTCCTACGAGCAGTACTTC
>.|TRBJ2-1|TRBV5-1|TRBD2
CASSVGLAGLHHEQFF
TGCGCCAGCAGCGTCGGACTAGCGGGATTGCATCATGAGCAGTTCTTC
>.|TRBJ2-5|TRBV2|TRBD2
CASSEGLAGGGGTQYF
TGTGCCAGCAGTGAGGGACTAGCGGGAGGCGGGGGGACCCAGTACTTC
>.|TRBJ2-7|TRBV6-4|TRBD2
CASSDSMSSGRAISAAYEQYF
TGTGCCAGCAGTGACTCGATGTCTAGCGGGAGGGCCATCTCCGCAGCCTACGAGCAGTACTTC
>.|TRBJ2-3|TRBV7-9|.
CASSLVRGSTDTQYF
TGTGCCAGCAGCTTAGTTCGGGGAAGTACAGATACGCAGTATTTT
>.|TRBJ2-7|TRBV27|TRBD2
CASSLGTSGSDEQYF
TGTGCCAGCAGTTTAGGGACTAGCGGGAGTGACGAGCAGTACTTC
>.|TRBJ2-3|TRBV5-8|.
CASSLAGTSTDTQYF
TGTGCCAGCAGCTTGGCCGGGACTAGCACAGATACGCAGTATTTT
>.|TRBJ2-7|TRBV28|TRBD1
CASREGQGIGEQYF
TGTGCCAGCAGGGAGGGACAGGGAATAGGCGAGCAGTACTTC
>.|TRBJ1-2|TRBV28|.
CASAPGDVGGYTF
TGTGCCAGCGCTCCAGGGGATGTAGGAGGCTACACCTTC
>.|TRBJ2-3|TRBV4-1|TRBD2
CASSIRTSGTPTDTQYF
TGCGCCAGCAGCATAAGGACTAGCGGGACCCCCACAGATACGCAGTATTTT
>.|TRBJ1-1|TRBV19|.
CASSVGYTEAFF
TGTGCCAGTAGTGTGGGCTACACTGAAGCTTTCTTT
>once|TRBJ2-1|TRBV7-3|.
CASSLGGFSYNEQFF
TGTGCCAGCAGCTTAGGCGGGTTCTCCTACAATGAGCAGTTCTTC
>.|TRBJ2-7|TRBV28|TRBD2
CASSLAWGGPIYEQYF
TGTGCCAGCAGTTTAGCTTGGGGAGGGCCTATCTACGAGCAGTACTTC
>.|TRBJ2-2|TRBV9|TRBD1
CASSQRDATGAYTGELFF
TGTGCCAGCAGCCAGAGAGATGCGACAGGGGCTTATACCGGGGAGCTGTTTTTT
>.|TRBJ2-5|TRBV6-1|TRBD1
CASRGQAGETQYF
TGTGCCAGCAGAGGACAGGCAGGGGAGACCCAGTACTTC
>.|TRBJ2-7|TRBV11-2|TRBD2
CTSSPTKRGRGEGYEQYF
TGTACCAGCAGCCCAACCAAGCGGGGGAGAGGCGAGGGCTACGAGCAGTACTTC
>.|TRBJ2-7|TRBV19|.
CASSIEGGEYEQYF
TGTGCCAGTAGTATCGAAGGGGGTGAGTACGAGCAGTACTTC
>.|TRBJ1-1|TRBV6-6|.
CASSGGATEAFF
TGTGCCAGCAGTGGAGGGGCCACTGAAGCTTTCTTT
>.|TRBJ2-7|TRBV6-5|TRBD1
CASSAIGTGVGKQYF
TGTGCCAGCAGCGCTATCGGGACAGGGGTCGGCAAGCAGTACTTC
>.|TRBJ1-1|TRBV15|TRBD1
CATSRGDRGLTEAFF
TGTGCCACCAGCAGAGGGGACAGGGGGCTCACTGAAGCTTTCTTT
>.|TRBJ1-3|TRBV7-9|TRBD1
CASSFEFNRGKSGNTIYF
TGTGCCAGCAGCTTCGAGTTTAACAGGGGGAAGTCTGGGAACACCATATATTTT
>.|TRBJ2-1|TRBV29-1|TRBD1
CSVTGTGGNEQFF
TGCAGCGTTACCGGGACAGGGGGCAATGAGCAGTTCTTC
>few|TRBJ1-5|TRBV19|.
CASTAGFGNQPQHF
TGTGCCAGTACGGCCGGGTTCGGCAATCAGCCCCAGCATTTT
>.|TRBJ2-7|TRBV5-4|.
CASSAEHPRQVTYEQYF
TGTGCCAGCAGCGCGGAACATCCACGACAGGTAACCTACGAGCAGTACTTC
>.|TRBJ1-4|TRBV7-8|.
CASSFSSGVAGEKLFF
TGTGCCAGCAGCTTTAGCAGTGGGGTGGCGGGTGAAAAACTGTTTTTT
>.|TRBJ2-7|TRBV18|.
CASSTGGEQYF
TGTGCCAGCTCAACTGGAGGCGAGCAGTACTTC
>.|TRBJ2-3|TRBV6-6|.
CASSYEADTQYF
TGTGCCAGCAGTTACGAGGCAGATACGCAGTATTTT